These 17 T cell receptor beta chains were sequenced from one sample in a study of CD8+ T cells in alopecia areata. TCR sequencing used cDNA made by reverse transcription of extracted RNA. Sequencing used immunoSEQ multiplex PCR; TCRdb keeps in-frame clones, though not all of them. The sample gives around 150,000 clones, 55% of which show up once; over 4% is in the top ten. The sample consisted of CD4+ T cells sorted from blood. The origin of the receptors is a human donor in good health.

The table lists this clone with a count of one. The V and J genes are TRBV4-1 and TRBJ2-7; TRBD1 might be the D (6 bases). This CDR3 has 14 amino acids. V was pared by 5 bases and J by 0 bases, with 11 bases between. CDR1 is MGHRA and CDR2 is YSYEKL in the germline V gene. Written as DNA, the CDR3 is TGCGCCAGCAGCAACCAGGGGAGCTCCTACGAGCAGTACTTC. The encoded protein is CASSNQGSSYEQYF.

V and J are TRBV27 and TRBJ1-2, with 10 bases matching TRBD1. The CDR3 loop spans 16 amino acids. The V gene end was trimmed by 6 bases and the J gene end by 8 bases; junction bases not matched to a gene: 15. Germline V gene sequence: CDR1 MNHEY, CDR2 SMNVEV (reference sequence). CDR3 nucleotide sequence: TGTGCCAGCAGACCGGCGGGGAGACAGGGGGCGATGGGCTACACCTTC. Its translation is CASRPAGRQGAMGYTF.

This clone turned up a few times. The genes are TRBV30 and TRBJ2-7, with 8 bases aligning to TRBD2. Germline V gene lookup returns CDR1 GTSNPN and CDR2 SVGIG (reference sequence). V shed 0 bases and J 4 bases; nucleotides not matched to a gene: 5. The CDR3 runs to 14 residues. The CDR3 DNA follows: TGTGCCTGGAGTGTATACGGGAGGGAATACGAGCAGTACTTC. This gives the protein CAWSVYGREYEQYF. Full variable domain (missing parts from reference TRBV30 and TRBJ2-7): SQTIHQWPATLVQPVGSPLSLECTVEGTSNPNLYWYRQAAGRGLQLLFYSVGIGQISSEVPQNLSASRPQDRQFILSSKKLLLSDSGFYLCAWSVYGREYEQYFGPGTRLTVT.

The genes are TRBV5-4 and TRBJ1-2; D remains ambiguous. V was trimmed by 0 bases and J by 2 bases, leaving 8 bases between them. The germline V gene has CDR1 SGHNT and CDR2 YYREEE (reference sequence). This CDR3 has 14 amino acids. CDR3 DNA sequence: TGTGCCAGCAGCTTGGAACCCCAGAACTATGGCTACACCTTC. This gives the protein CASSLEPQNYGYTF. The whole variable domain, remainder taken from reference TRBV5-4 and TRBJ1-2, is ETGVTQSPTHLIKTRGQQVTLRCSSQSGHNTVSWYQQALGQGPQFIFQYYREEENGRGNFPPRFSGLQFPNYSSELNVNALELDDSALYLCASSLEPQNYGYTFGSGTRLTVV.

J is TRBJ2-1 and V is TRBV15; 13 bases line up with TRBD2. Trimming at V came to 0 bases and at J to 9 bases, leaving 5 bases not matched to a gene. The CDR3 runs 16 residues. Germline V gene lookup returns CDR1 LNHNV and CDR2 YYDKDF (reference sequence). This CDR3 reads CATSRELAGGPSEQFF. CDR3 nucleotide sequence: TGTGCCACCAGCAGAGAACTAGCGGGAGGGCCCAGTGAGCAGTTCTTC.

V usage is TRBV18 and J usage is TRBJ2-7; 11 bases align to TRBD2. CDR3 length: 16 amino acids. Looked up from germline, CDR1 is KGHSH and CDR2 is LQKENI. With 3 bases clipped from V and 3 bases from J, the junction kept 7 bases outside the gene matches. CDR3 protein: CASSPKLAGDLYEQYF. Here the CDR3 DNA reads TGTGCCAGCTCACCGAAACTAGCGGGAGACCTCTACGAGCAGTACTTC.

CDR3 residues: CASSAIEQGEAFF. Here the CDR3 DNA reads TGTGCCAGCTCAGCGATCGAGCAGGGCGAAGCTTTCTTT. V usage is TRBV18 and J usage is TRBJ1-1, with a possible D match to TRBD1 (5 bases). The V gene's germline CDR1 is KGHSH and CDR2 LQKENI. Trimming removed 5 bases from V and 8 bases from J, with 15 bases in between. The CDR3 sequence is 13 residues long. The complete variable domain, with remaining parts taken from reference TRBV18 and TRBJ1-1, reads NAGVMQNPRHLVRRRGQEARLRCSPMKGHSHVYWYRQLPEEGLKFMVYLQKENIIDESGMPKERFSAEFPKEGPSILRIQQVVRGDSAAYFCASSAIEQGEAFFGQGTRLTVV.

This clone came up a few times. V gene TRBV6-5 combines with J gene TRBJ2-5; unclear D gene. This CDR3 spans 14 amino acids. Per the germline V gene, CDR1 is MNHEY and CDR2 is SVGAGI. Trimming stripped 2 bases from V and 5 bases from J, with 12 bases between. The CDR3 nucleotides are TGTGCCAGCAGTTACGAATTGTTTGGGGAGACCCAGTACTTC. Its protein product is CASSYELFGETQYF.

The rearrangement links TRBV29-1 to TRBJ1-1; D remains unclear. The CDR3 runs 13 residues. Trimming pared 3 bases from V and 4 bases from J, leaving 12 bases between. Germline CDR1 SQVTM, CDR2 ANQGSEA. CDR3 nucleotide sequence: TGCAGCGTTGACCGTCAAGGAGGCACTGAAGCTTTCTTT. Encoded protein: CSVDRQGGTEAFF.

This clone was observed a few times. The gene calls are TRBV2 and TRBJ1-2; 7 bases agree with TRBD1. Germline V gene data show CDR1 as SNHLY and CDR2 as FYNNEI. V gave up 4 bases and J gave up 6 bases; unmatched junction bases: 5. This CDR3 has 13 amino acids. This CDR3 reads CASSVTGVNGYTF. The CDR3, as DNA: TGTGCCAGCAGTGTTACAGGGGTAAATGGCTACACCTTC.

The chain couples TRBV4-1 to TRBJ2-5; no definite D call. Germline V gene data show CDR1 as MGHRA and CDR2 as YSYEKL. With 2 bases removed from V and 1 base from J, the gap between germline ends came to 8 bases. CDR3 length: 14 residues. CDR3 DNA sequence: TGCGCCAGCAGCCAATGGTGGGGCCAAGAGACCCAGTACTTC. Translated: CASSQWWGQETQYF.

The genes are TRBV23-1 and TRBJ1-4, with 9 nucleotides matching TRBD1. TRBV23-1 is assigned to the ORF class and has an uncertain function. The J segment lost 4 bases and the V segment lost 3 bases, leaving 3 bases of the junction unmatched. This CDR3 has 15 residues. The CDR3 DNA follows: TGCGCCAGCAGTCAGGGACAGGGAGGTAATGAAAAACTGTTTTTT. Protein sequence: CASSQGQGGNEKLFF.

This rearrangement joins TRBV19 to TRBJ2-2; the D is unclear. The ends were cut back, 3 bases at V and 3 bases at J, with 8 bases in the middle. The CDR3 consists of 14 residues. Germline CDR1 reads LNHDA; CDR2 reads SQIVND (reference sequence). The CDR3: CASSISAHTGELFF. CDR3 coding DNA: TGTGCCAGTAGTATCTCGGCCCACACCGGGGAGCTGTTTTTT.

The rearrangement joins TRBV7-6 to TRBJ2-7; TRBD2 matches at 8 bases. V dropped 2 bases and J dropped 2; count of bases not matched to a gene: 17. This CDR3 has 19 amino acids. Germline V gene sequence: CDR1 SGHVS, CDR2 FNYEAQ. The CDR3 DNA reads TGTGCCAGCAGCTTAACAGTCATAGGTCAGGCGGGAGGCCCCTACGAGCAGTACTTC. This gives the protein CASSLTVIGQAGGPYEQYF.

The chain joins TRBV29-1 to TRBJ2-7; 7 bases line up with TRBD1. Germline CDR1 is SQVTM and CDR2 is ANQGSEA. V lost 6 bases and J lost 1; bases outside the gene matches: 6. The CDR3 has 13 amino acids. CDR3 protein: CSVGQSRSYEQYF. The CDR3 nucleotides are TGCAGCGTGGGACAGTCCCGGTCCTACGAGCAGTACTTC.

The V and J genes are TRBV7-8 and TRBJ2-1; 7 bases map to TRBD2. The CDR3 length is 18 residues. Germline-derived CDR1 and CDR2 are SGHVS and FQNEAQ. The trim removed 8 bases at V and 1 base at J, leaving 17 bases unmatched. The CDR3 DNA reads TGTGCCAGCGAGTCATGGAGAGCGGGATTGAATTCCTACAATGAGCAGTTCTTC. Translation gives CASESWRAGLNSYNEQFF.

The J gene is TRBJ2-5, the V gene TRBV7-3; D gene ambiguous. Germline CDR1 and CDR2: SGHTA and FQGTGA. Trimming removed 4 bases at V and 9 bases at J, with 21 bases between. The CDR3 length is 15 residues. CDR3 loop: CASSSVAGLGSAQYF. Written as DNA, the CDR3 is TGTGCCAGCAGCTCCGTAGCCGGGTTGGGGTCGGCCCAGTACTTC.